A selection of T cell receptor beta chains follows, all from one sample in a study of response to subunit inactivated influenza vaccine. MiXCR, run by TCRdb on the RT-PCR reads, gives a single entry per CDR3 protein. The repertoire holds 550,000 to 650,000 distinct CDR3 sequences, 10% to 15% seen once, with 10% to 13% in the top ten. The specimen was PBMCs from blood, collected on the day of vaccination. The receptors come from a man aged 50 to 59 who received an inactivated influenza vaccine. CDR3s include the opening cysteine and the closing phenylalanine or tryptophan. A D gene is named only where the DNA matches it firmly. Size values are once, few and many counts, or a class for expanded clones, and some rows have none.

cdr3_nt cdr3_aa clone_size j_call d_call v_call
TGCGCCAGCAGCCAAGATCTAGTGGCAGGGGGCGCTGCCAAAAACATTCAGTACTTC CASSQDLVAGGAAKNIQYF . TRBJ2-4 TRBD1 TRBV4-3
TGTGCCATCAGTGAGTCAGGAGGCATCTCCTACAATGAGCAGTTCTTC CAISESGGISYNEQFF . TRBJ2-1 . TRBV10-3
TGTGCCAGCAGTTTGTGGGGAGAAAATCAGCCCCAGCATTTT CASSLWGENQPQHF . TRBJ1-5 . TRBV28
TGTGCCAGCAGCTCCAAAAGGAGCGGGAGCCTCACAGATACGCAGTATTTT CASSSKRSGSLTDTQYF few TRBJ2-3 TRBD2 TRBV7-2
TGTGCCAGCAGCCCGTTAAGGGAGCAGTTCTTC CASSPLREQFF many TRBJ2-1 . TRBV28
TGTGCCAGTGGGAGGGCGATTGGGTTGGGCACTGAAGCTTTCTTT CASGRAIGLGTEAFF . TRBJ1-1 . TRBV25-1
TGTGCCAGCAGCTTAAGTCTCATTCAGTACTTC CASSLSLIQYF many TRBJ2-4 . TRBV7-2
TGTGCCAGCAGCTTGCAGAGGGGGCACGGAACTAATGAAAAACTGTTTTTT CASSLQRGHGTNEKLFF . TRBJ1-4 TRBD1 TRBV5-5
TGTGCCAGCAGTCATCCGGTCCTAGCGGGGGGGAATGAGCAGTTCTTC CASSHPVLAGGNEQFF . TRBJ2-1 TRBD2 TRBV6-1
TGTGCCAGCAGCCAAGAATCTAGGGACACTGAAGCTTTCTTT CASSQESRDTEAFF many TRBJ1-1 . TRBV3-1
TGTGCCAGCAGCTTAGGGACAGGGACAGATACGCATTATTTT CASSLGTGTDTHYF . TRBJ2-3 TRBD1 TRBV7-2
TGTGCCAGCAGCTCGGAGACAGGGTACAATTCACCCCTCCACTTT CASSSETGYNSPLHF many TRBJ1-6 TRBD1 TRBV7-8
TGCGCCAGCAGCTTGACGGGACAGGGAGGCACCGGGGAGCTGTTTTTT CASSLTGQGGTGELFF . TRBJ2-2 TRBD1 TRBV5-1
TGTGCCAGCAGCCCATTTTTAGGGGGCACCGGGGAGCTGTTTTTT CASSPFLGGTGELFF many TRBJ2-2 . TRBV5-6
TGTGCCAGCAGCAAGGGTGCAGATACGCAGTATTTT CASSKGADTQYF many TRBJ2-3 . TRBV12-3/TRBV12-4
TGTGCCATCAGTTCAACCCTATTCACCGTCAGCTCCTATAATTCACCCCTCCACTTT CAISSTLFTVSSYNSPLHF many TRBJ1-6 . TRBV10-3
TGTGCCAGCAGCAAAGCGGGAGGGAACACAGATACGCAGTATTTT CASSKAGGNTDTQYF few TRBJ2-3 TRBD2 TRBV7-8
TGTGCCAGCAGTGATACGGGACAGGGACGTTCACCCCTCCACTTT CASSDTGQGRSPLHF . TRBJ1-6 TRBD1 TRBV6-1
TGTGCCAGCAGCCAAGAAAGGCCGCTATTCACCGGGGAGCTGTTTTTT CASSQERPLFTGELFF . TRBJ2-2 . TRBV3-1
TGCGCCAGCACCGATGGACAGGGGAATGAAAAACTGTTTTTT CASTDGQGNEKLFF few TRBJ1-4 TRBD1 TRBV5-1
TGTGCCAGCAGCCAAGGGGAACAGGGGACCTACGACCAGTACTTC CASSQGEQGTYDQYF . TRBJ2-7 TRBD1 TRBV4-2
TGTGCCAGCAGCCCTCCCGACGGCTACAATGAGCAGTTCTTC CASSPPDGYNEQFF few TRBJ2-1 . TRBV28
TGCAGTGTCCTCGAGCGGGGGGGCACAGAGACCCAGTACTTC CSVLERGGTETQYF few TRBJ2-5 TRBD2 TRBV20-1
TGTGCCAGCAGCCAGAGACAGGGAATCGGGGAGCTGTTTTTT CASSQRQGIGELFF . TRBJ2-2 TRBD1 TRBV6-2/TRBV6-3
TGTGCCAGCAGTCAAGGAGCGGCCAAAAACATTCAGTACTTC CASSQGAAKNIQYF few TRBJ2-4 . TRBV7-2
TGTGCCAGCAGCTTAGGGCAGGGGTCGTTGGAGACCCAGTACTTC CASSLGQGSLETQYF . TRBJ2-5 . TRBV7-9
TGTGCCAGCAGTTTATGGCTAGCGGGGGACAATGAGCAGTTCTTC CASSLWLAGDNEQFF few TRBJ2-1 TRBD2 TRBV28
TGTGCCATCAGTGTGGGGGCGAACAACGAGCAGTACTTC CAISVGANNEQYF many TRBJ2-7 . TRBV10-3